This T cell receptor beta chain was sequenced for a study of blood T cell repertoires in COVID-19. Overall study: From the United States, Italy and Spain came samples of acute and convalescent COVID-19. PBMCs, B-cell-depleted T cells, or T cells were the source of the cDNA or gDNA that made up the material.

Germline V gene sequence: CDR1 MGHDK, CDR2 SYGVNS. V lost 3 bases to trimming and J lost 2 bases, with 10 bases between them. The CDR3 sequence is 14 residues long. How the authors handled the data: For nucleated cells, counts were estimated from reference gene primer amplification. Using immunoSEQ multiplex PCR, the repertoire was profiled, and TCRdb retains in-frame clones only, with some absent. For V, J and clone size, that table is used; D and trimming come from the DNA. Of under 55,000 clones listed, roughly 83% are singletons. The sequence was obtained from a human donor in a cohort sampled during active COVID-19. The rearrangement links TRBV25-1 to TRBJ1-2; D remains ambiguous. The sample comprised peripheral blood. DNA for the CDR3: TGTGCCAGCAGTGATTTAACACTAAACTATGGCTACACCTTC. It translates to CASSDLTLNYGYTF.